These 15 T cell receptor beta chains came from one sample sequenced in a study of blood T cell repertoires in COVID-19. The data were produced by immunoSEQ multiplex PCR, yet TCRdb's version contains in-frame clones alone and is incomplete. Of roughly 290,000 clones in the sample, 89% are singletons; the top ten hold about an eighth. The sample comprised peripheral blood. Source of these receptors: a woman in her sixties or seventies with acute or convalescent COVID-19.

The chain links TRBV6-5 to TRBJ2-2; 8 bases agree with TRBD1. The CDR3 extends over 15 amino acids. Germline lookup yields CDR1 MNHEY and CDR2 SVGAGI. J gave up 6 bases and V 7 bases, and 10 bases lay outside the gene matches. The DNA for the CDR3 is TGTGCCAGCAAACCGGGACAGGCCTTTTCCGGGGAGCTGTTTTTT. Protein sequence: CASKPGQAFSGELFF.

The rearrangement uses TRBV6-7 and TRBJ1-5; 12 nucleotides line up with TRBD1. TRBV6-7 is an ORF, and what it does is uncertain. J was trimmed by 0 bases and V by 2 bases; bases with no gene match: 23. The CDR3 covers 24 residues. DNA of the CDR3: TGTGCCAGCAGTTACCGGAAGTGGGGACCCCCGGGACAGGGGGCTATGTGTAGCAATCAGCCCCAGCATTTT. This codes for CASSYRKWGPPGQGAMCSNQPQHF.

This clone came up once. The rearrangement joins TRBV9 to TRBJ2-5; D uncertain. Deletions cut 0 bases from V and 2 bases from J, with 11 bases between. The CDR3 spans 15 residues. Germline CDR1 is SGDLS and CDR2 is YYNGEE. CDR3 loop: CASSVALGGQETQYF. CDR3 in DNA: TGTGCCAGCAGCGTAGCCCTTGGCGGTCAAGAGACCCAGTACTTC. Together with reference TRBV9 and TRBJ2-5, the CDR3 gives the full variable domain: DSGVTQTPKHLITATGQRVTLRCSPRSGDLSVYWYQQSLDQGLQFLIQYYNGEERAKGNILERFSAQQFPDLHSELNLSSLELGDSALYFCASSVALGGQETQYFGPGTRLLVL.

This chain's CDR3 is CATSDAGGQDQPQHF. CDR3 sequence (DNA): TGTGCCACCAGTGATGCCGGGGGTCAGGATCAGCCCCAGCATTTT. The V and J genes are TRBV24-1 and TRBJ1-5, with D possibly matching TRBD1 (5 bases). Germline V gives CDR1 KGHDR, CDR2 SFDVKD. The V and J ends lost 3 bases and 5 bases respectively, with 13 bases between them. The CDR3 runs 15 residues.

The chain links TRBV24-1 to TRBJ2-5; tentatively, D is TRBD1 (6 bases). Germline values: CDR1 KGHDR, CDR2 SFDVKD. This CDR3 is 14 amino acids long. The V and J ends lost 4 bases and 4 bases respectively, with 12 bases between them. CDR3 bases: TGTGCCACCAGTGAGCCCGGGACATTAGAGACCCAGTACTTC. Its translation: CATSEPGTLETQYF.

CDR3 protein: CASSRQAGQPPYEQYF. DNA for the CDR3: TGCGCCAGCAGCCGTCAAGCTGGACAGCCTCCCTACGAGCAGTACTTC. The rearrangement uses TRBV10-2 and TRBJ2-7; TRBD1 might be the D (6 bases). Germline assignment: CDR1 WSHSY and CDR2 SAAADI. The V gene lost 6 bases and the J gene lost 2 bases, with 20 bases spanning the gap. CDR3 length equals 16 residues.

The chain combines TRBV27 with TRBJ2-3, with a possible D match to TRBD1 (7 bases). Germline CDR1 MNHEY, CDR2 SMNVEV (reference sequence). The V gene lost 2 bases and the J gene lost 2 bases, with 20 bases spanning the gap. CDR3 length: 18 amino acids. The CDR3 DNA reads as TGTGCCAGCAGTTTAGTTAGCGGTGGTGGGACAGCCACAGATACGCAGTATTTT. Amino acid sequence: CASSLVSGGGTATDTQYF.

The gene calls are TRBV11-1 and TRBJ1-1; D remains ambiguous. From germline, CDR1 is SGHAT and CDR2 FQDESV (reference sequence). The CDR3 totals 14 residues. V dropped 7 bases and J dropped 3 bases, with 15 bases sitting between them. The CDR3: CASTNGFDDTEAFF. The CDR3 DNA reads as TGTGCCAGCACCAACGGGTTTGACGACACTGAAGCTTTCTTT.

The chain carries TRBV7-3 and TRBJ2-3; perhaps TRBD2 as D (7 bases). With 5 bases removed from V and 4 bases from J, the gap between germline ends came to 16 bases. The CDR3 extends over 15 amino acids. The germline V gene encodes CDR1 SGHTA and CDR2 FQGTGA. CDR3 bases: TGTGCCAGCAGCCCCGGGGGGCCCGCACCAGATACGCAGTATTTT. The encoded protein is CASSPGGPAPDTQYF. The full variable domain, rest sourced from reference TRBV7-3 and TRBJ2-3, is GAGVSQTPSNKVTEKGKYVELRCDPISGHTALYWYRQSLGQGPEFLIYFQGTGAADDSGLPNDRFFAVRPEGSVSTLKIQRTERGDSAVYLCASSPGGPAPDTQYFGPGTRLTVL.

The V call is TRBV3-1 (or the pseudogene TRBV3-2), the J call TRBJ1-2, with unresolved D. CDR3 size: 12 residues. The ends were cut back, 4 bases at V and 5 bases at J, with 8 bases in the middle. The germline gives CDR1 LGHDT, CDR2 YNNKEL (reference sequence). CDR3: CASSPGLYGYTF. The CDR3 bases are TGTGCCAGCAGCCCTGGACTTTATGGCTACACCTTC.

The chain employs TRBV7-9 and TRBJ2-1; the match to TRBD1 covers 8 bases. Germline lookup yields CDR1 SEHNR and CDR2 FQNEAQ (reference sequence). This CDR3 spans 15 amino acids. V lost 1 base, J lost 8 bases, and 7 bases stayed unmatched. In nucleotides, the CDR3 is TGTGCCAGCAGCTTAGAAGGGACAGGCCTCGATGAGCAGTTCTTC. Translated, it gives CASSLEGTGLDEQFF.

A single count supports this clone. The CDR3 bases are TGCAGCGCCCCCGACAGGGTGAACACTGAAGCTTTCTTT. Amino acids: CSAPDRVNTEAFF. The chain joins TRBV29-1 to TRBJ1-1, with 7 bases identical to TRBD1. CDR3 length: 13 residues. Germline V CDR1 and CDR2: SQVTM, ANQGSEA. With 7 bases clipped from V and 0 bases from J, the junction kept 5 bases outside the gene matches.

J is TRBJ1-2 and V is TRBV7-2; the match to TRBD1 covers 9 bases. The CDR3 runs to 17 residues. J was trimmed by 2 bases and V by 3 bases; bases with no gene match: 10. CDR1 is SGHTA and CDR2 is FQGNSA in the germline V gene. Here the CDR3 DNA reads TGTGCCAGCAGCTTTGGGGGGTGGGACAGGGCCAACTATGGCTACACCTTC. Residues: CASSFGGWDRANYGYTF.

The chain links TRBV18 to TRBJ2-7, with TRBD2 matching 9 bases. Germline values: CDR1 KGHSH, CDR2 LQKENI. The J segment lost 4 bases and the V segment lost 1 base, leaving 5 bases of the junction unmatched. CDR3 length equals 15 residues. In nucleotides, the CDR3 is TGTGCCAGCTCACCACAGCGGGGGGCGCAATACGAGCAGTACTTC. Its protein is CASSPQRGAQYEQYF.

This chain uses TRBV21-1 with TRBJ1-2; the table gives TRBD1 as D, unverified against the DNA. TRBV21-1 is deemed a pseudogene. The CDR3 length is 16 residues. The CDR3 region is CASSDIPGQGVDGYTF. DNA for the CDR3: TGTGCCAGCAGCGACATTCCGGGACAGGGGGTCGACGGCTACACCTTC.